Each of the 8 T cell receptor beta chains below was sequenced from the same sample in a study of patients and donors after allogeneic stem cell transplantation. Each CDR3 protein is one row after TCRdb ran MiXCR on the RT-PCR reads. The sample holds about 90,000 distinct CDR3 sequences, around 48% seen once. The material sequenced was blood, either unsorted or a sorted T cell fraction (not recorded which). Every receptor here comes from a human donor who was either an allogeneic HSCT recipient or a stem cell or donor lymphocyte infusion donor (not recorded which). It is not recorded whose cells these are; they may come from a transplant donor.

CDR3 amino acids: CASSLTSGLHTQYF. The CDR3 DNA reads as TGTGCCAGCAGCTTGACTAGCGGGCTTCATACGCAGTATTTT. The genes are TRBV27 and TRBJ2-3, with 10 bases fitting TRBD2. J lost 7 bases, V lost 6 bases, and 7 bases had no gene match. This CDR3 is built from 14 residues. Germline V lookup: CDR1 MNHEY, CDR2 SMNVEV (reference sequence).

The J gene is TRBJ2-3, the V gene TRBV28; D is possibly TRBD2 (6 bases). This CDR3 region has 15 residues. Trimming stripped 10 bases from V and 2 bases from J, with 19 bases between. From germline, CDR1 is MDHEN and CDR2 SYDVKM. The CDR3 here is CATLAPGRITDTQYF. In DNA form, the CDR3 reads TGTGCCACCCTGGCCCCGGGGAGGATCACAGATACGCAGTATTTT.

V is TRBV7-9 and J is TRBJ2-5; TRBD1 is a possible D gene (5 bases). The germline V gene encodes CDR1 SEHNR and CDR2 FQNEAQ (reference sequence). The CDR3 totals 15 residues. V lost 5 bases and J 2 bases, leaving 15 bases between the germline ends. The CDR3 DNA reads as TGTGCCAGCAGCCTCGGAAGGGGCGCACAAGAGACCCAGTACTTC. Translation gives CASSLGRGAQETQYF.

This sequence joins TRBV10-3 and TRBJ1-5, with D tentatively TRBD1 (5 bases). The germline V and J ends were trimmed by 1 base and 9 bases, with 19 bases remaining between them. Germline assignment: CDR1 ENHRY and CDR2 SYGVKD. CDR3 length equals 16 residues. CDR3 bases: TGTGCCATCAGTGAGTATCTAGGGGACCACGGTTGGCCCCAGCATTTT. Translating it yields CAISEYLGDHGWPQHF.

J is TRBJ1-3 and V is TRBV3-1; D remains unclear. V was shortened by 1 base and J by 0 bases, with 4 bases between the two germline ends. Germline V lookup: CDR1 LGHDT, CDR2 YNNKEL (reference sequence). The CDR3 extends over 14 amino acids. CDR3 loop: CASSQGLSGNTIYF. CDR3 coding DNA: TGTGCCAGCAGCCAAGGACTCTCTGGAAACACCATATATTTT. Full variable domain (outside the CDR3, taken from reference TRBV3-1 and TRBJ1-3): DTAVSQTPKYLVTQMGNDKSIKCEQNLGHDTMYWYKQDSKKFLKIMFSYNNKELIINETVPNRFSPKSPDKAHLNLHINSLELGDSAVYFCASSQGLSGNTIYFGEGSWLTVV.

This clonotype was seen only a few times. Written as DNA, the CDR3 is TGTGCCAGCAGCCCAGGGACAGGCCTCTCTGGAAACACCATATATTTT. Amino acids: CASSPGTGLSGNTIYF. The chain is built from TRBV9 and TRBJ1-3; 8 positions match TRBD1. Germline V gene sequence: CDR1 SGDLS, CDR2 YYNGEE. V trimming: 4 bases; J trimming: 0 bases; junction bases outside the gene matches: 6. The CDR3 contains 16 residues. Complete variable domain (other parts from reference TRBV9 and TRBJ1-3): DSGVTQTPKHLITATGQRVTLRCSPRSGDLSVYWYQQSLDQGLQFLIQYYNGEERAKGNILERFSAQQFPDLHSELNLSSLELGDSALYFCASSPGTGLSGNTIYFGEGSWLTVV.

The chain carries TRBV14 and TRBJ2-3; no firm D call. V was shortened by 2 bases and J by 4 bases, with 10 bases between the two germline ends. The CDR3 is 14 residues long. CDR1 SGHDN and CDR2 FVKESK come from the germline V gene. CDR3 nucleotide sequence: TGTGCCAGCAGCCAACTCAAAAGATCAGATACGCAGTATTTT. Its translation: CASSQLKRSDTQYF.

This clonotype was observed a handful of times. V gene TRBV27 combines with J gene TRBJ1-4; 7 bases fit TRBD1. This CDR3 has 14 residues. With V trimmed by 5 bases and J by 8 bases, 8 bases remained unmatched. Germline CDR1 reads MNHEY; CDR2 reads SMNVEV (reference sequence). The CDR3 DNA reads as TGTGCCAGCAGTGGTAGGGGGCAAAAAGAAAAACTGTTTTTT. Translation gives CASSGRGQKEKLFF.